The clone carrying this T cell receptor beta chain has only a few counts. Its antigen is still unknown. Germline CDR1 and CDR2: LGHNA and YNFKEQ. V was clipped by 4 bases and J by 2 bases; unmatched bases: 8. This CDR3 region has 16 residues. This sample stems from a study of cytomegalovirus exposure and HLA in healthy donors. Study-wide results and caveats: TCR beta sequences numbering about 17,000 were associated with HLA alleles at 0.05 false discovery rate in a later analysis. Overall, roughly 160 TCR beta chains were annotated as cytomegalovirus-associated. Earlier results showed most TCR beta V segments being productive about 87% or about 30% of the time. Reportedly, cytomegalovirus status was diagnosed with high sensitivity and specificity.

60 Vbeta and 13 Jbeta primers were used in PCR. Sequencing was performed with immunoSEQ multiplex PCR; in TCRdb, only in-frame clones are kept and a portion is missing. The sample has about 180,000 clones; about 85% are singletons. Sequences were obtained from PBMCs. The J gene is TRBJ1-3, the V gene TRBV4-2, with 7 nucleotides matching TRBD1. This sequence was found in a girl aged 5-17 years in good health and CMV-seropositive. The CDR3 coding sequence is TGTGCCAGCAGCCGCCGGGGACAGCAAACTGGAAACACCATATATTTT. It codes for CASSRRGQQTGNTIYF.